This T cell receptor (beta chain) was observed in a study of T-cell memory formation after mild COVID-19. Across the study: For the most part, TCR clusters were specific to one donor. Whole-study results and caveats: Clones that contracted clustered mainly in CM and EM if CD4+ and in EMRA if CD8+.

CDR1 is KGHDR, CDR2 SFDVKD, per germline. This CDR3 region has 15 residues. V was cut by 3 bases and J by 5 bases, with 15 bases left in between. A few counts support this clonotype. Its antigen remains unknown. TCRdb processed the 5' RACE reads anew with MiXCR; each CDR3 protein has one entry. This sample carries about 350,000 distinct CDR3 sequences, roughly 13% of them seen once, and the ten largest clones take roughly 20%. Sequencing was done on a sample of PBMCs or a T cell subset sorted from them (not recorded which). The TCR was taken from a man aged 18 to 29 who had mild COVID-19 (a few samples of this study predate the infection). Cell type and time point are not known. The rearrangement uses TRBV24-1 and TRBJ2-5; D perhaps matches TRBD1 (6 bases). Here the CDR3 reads CATSDPRGSSETQYF. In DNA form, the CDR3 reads TGTGCCACCAGTGATCCCAGGGGCTCTTCGGAGACCCAGTACTTC.